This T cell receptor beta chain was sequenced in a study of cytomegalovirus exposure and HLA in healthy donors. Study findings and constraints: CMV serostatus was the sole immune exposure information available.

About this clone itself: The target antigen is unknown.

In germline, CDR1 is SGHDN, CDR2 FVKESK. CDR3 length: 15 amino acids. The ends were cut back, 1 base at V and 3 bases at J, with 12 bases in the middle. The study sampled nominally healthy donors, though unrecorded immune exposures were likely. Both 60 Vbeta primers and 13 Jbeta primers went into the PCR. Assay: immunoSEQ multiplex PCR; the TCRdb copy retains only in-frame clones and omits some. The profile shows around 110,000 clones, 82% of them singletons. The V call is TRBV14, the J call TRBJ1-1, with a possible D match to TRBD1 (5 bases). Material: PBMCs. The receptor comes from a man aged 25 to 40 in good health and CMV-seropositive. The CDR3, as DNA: TGTGCCAGCAGCCAAGTTCCCGGGGGGGACACTGAAGCTTTCTTT. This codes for CASSQVPGGDTEAFF.